This passage covers 14 T cell receptor beta chains from one sample sequenced in a study of graft-versus-host responses after intestinal transplantation. Some clones are missing from TCRdb's copy, which holds only in-frame ones; the method was immunoSEQ multiplex PCR. The sample includes 95,000 to 110,000 clones, more than 85% of them seen just once. These receptors have no known antigen. Sample: unstimulated CD8+ T cells sorted from spleen or lymph node cells, taken before intestinal transplant. These receptors originate from a human donor who received an intestinal transplant.

The DNA for the CDR3 is TGTGCCAGCAGCTTCTTCCGTCCGGCCGCCGGGGGGGGAGTTGAGCAGTTCTTC. Its protein product is CASSFFRPAAGGGVEQFF. The chain employs TRBV7-9 and TRBJ2-1, with 8 positions matching TRBD2. V gave up 3 bases and J gave up 9 bases; unmatched junction bases: 19. CDR1 is SEHNR, CDR2 FQNEAQ, per germline (reference sequence). The CDR3 runs to 18 residues. Together with reference TRBV7-9 and TRBJ2-1, the CDR3 gives the full variable domain: DTGVSQNPRHKITKRGQNVTFRCDPISEHNRLYWYRQTLGQGPEFLTYFQNEAQLEKSRLLSDRFSAERPKGSFSTLEIQRTEQGDSAMYLCASSFFRPAAGGGVEQFFGPGTRLTVL.

V and J are TRBV6-5 and TRBJ2-1; a possible D gene is TRBD2 (6 bases). This CDR3 region has 15 residues. Trimming removed 2 bases at V and 4 bases at J, with 12 bases between. Germline CDR1 and CDR2: MNHEY and SVGAGI. CDR3 loop: CASSYMAGSYNEQFF. The CDR3 DNA reads TGTGCCAGCAGTTACATGGCGGGGTCATACAATGAGCAGTTCTTC.

This rearrangement joins TRBV27 to TRBJ1-3; D not certain. The CDR3 runs to 14 residues. The V end was cut by 4 bases, the J end by 2 bases, with 9 bases between. CDR1 is MNHEY, CDR2 SMNVEV, per germline (reference sequence). CDR3 region: CASSSRVAGNTIYF. The CDR3 bases are TGTGCCAGCAGTTCCCGAGTAGCTGGAAACACCATATATTTT.

The V call is TRBV14, the J call TRBJ2-7, with D uncertain. Germline lookup yields CDR1 SGHDN and CDR2 FVKESK. V was shortened by 1 base and J by 2 bases, with 9 bases between the two germline ends. This CDR3 comprises 14 residues. The CDR3 DNA sequence: TGTGCCAGCAGCCAAGGCAGAAAGCCCTACGAGCAGTACTTC. The encoded protein is CASSQGRKPYEQYF.

The chain joins TRBV4-1 to TRBJ1-2, with no clear D. V was trimmed by 2 bases and J by 8 bases, leaving 21 bases between them. The CDR3 extends over 16 amino acids. Looked up from germline, CDR1 is MGHRA and CDR2 is YSYEKL. CDR3 protein: CASSQILGTGVSGYTF. The CDR3 nucleotides read TGCGCCAGCAGCCAAATTTTGGGCACCGGGGTCTCGGGCTACACCTTC.

This clone appeared a single time. The chain combines TRBV9 with TRBJ2-1; no clear D. This CDR3 contains 13 residues. V was clipped by 2 bases and J by 7 bases, with 10 bases between them. In germline, CDR1 is SGDLS, CDR2 YYNGEE. In DNA form, the CDR3 reads TGTGCCAGCAGCGTTGAAGGTCGGAATGAGCAGTTCTTC. This sequence encodes CASSVEGRNEQFF.

For the CDR3, the DNA is TGCGCCAGCAGCCAAGCGGTCGGGGGGTTCGAGCAGTACTTC. As protein: CASSQAVGGFEQYF. The chain is built from TRBV4-1 and TRBJ2-7, with 7 bases matching TRBD2. V shed 1 base and J 6 bases; nucleotides not matched to a gene: 6. The CDR3 extends over 14 amino acids. Germline CDR1 MGHRA, CDR2 YSYEKL.

J is TRBJ1-2 and V is TRBV5-4; D is unclear. Germline V gene data show CDR1 as SGHNT and CDR2 as YYREEE (reference sequence). The length of the CDR3 is 17 residues. Trimming took off 4 bases at V and 4 bases at J, with 23 bases between the two ends. As DNA, the CDR3 is TGTGCCAGCAGCGGCCCTGGGGTAAATAGGGAGGCCTATGGCTACACCTTC. Residues: CASSGPGVNREAYGYTF.

The chain joins TRBV10-2 to TRBJ2-2; 11 bases are a match to TRBD2. The V segment lost 8 bases and the J segment 2 bases; nucleotides outside the gene matches: 13. CDR1 and CDR2 from the germline V gene are WSHSY and SAAADI. This CDR3 spans 18 amino acids. The CDR3 here is CASGEQTSGVINTGELFF. As DNA, the CDR3 is TGCGCCAGCGGAGAGCAGACTAGCGGGGTTATTAACACCGGGGAGCTGTTTTTT.

The gene calls are TRBV2 and TRBJ2-4, with a weak D call TRBD2 (5 bases). The V end was cut by 8 bases, the J end by 0 bases, with 20 bases between. Germline V CDR1 and CDR2: SNHLY, FYNNEI. The CDR3 has 17 residues. The CDR3 loop is CASQPLGLVLAKNIQYF. CDR3 nucleotides: TGTGCCAGCCAACCCCTTGGACTCGTACTAGCCAAAAACATTCAGTACTTC. The entire variable domain, with the rest obtained from reference TRBV2 and TRBJ2-4, is as follows: EPEVTQTPSHQVTQMGQEVILRCVPISNHLYFYWYRQILGQKVEFLVSFYNNEISEKSEIFDDQFSVERPDGSNFTLKIRSTKLEDSAMYFCASQPLGLVLAKNIQYFGAGTRLSVL.

The V gene is TRBV4-1, the J gene TRBJ1-6, with 7 bases fitting TRBD1. The CDR3 extends over 15 amino acids. The V gene end was trimmed by 8 bases and the J gene end by 0 bases; junction bases not matched to a gene: 4. Germline values: CDR1 MGHRA, CDR2 YSYEKL. This CDR3 reads CASRRGSSYNSPLHF. The CDR3 DNA reads TGCGCCAGCCGCAGGGGGAGCTCCTATAATTCACCCCTCCACTTT.

V and J are TRBV13 and TRBJ2-5; D is unresolved. V dropped 0 bases and J dropped 5 bases, with 13 bases sitting between them. The CDR3 runs 15 residues. In germline, CDR1 is PRHDT, CDR2 FYEKMQ (reference sequence). The CDR3, as DNA: TGTGCCAGCAGCTTAGGCGGGTCGGGCCGGGAGACCCAGTACTTC. Its translation is CASSLGGSGRETQYF.

V usage is TRBV7-9 and J usage is TRBJ2-2; D possibly uses TRBD1 or TRBD2 (6 bases each). The CDR3 is 19 amino acids. The germline CDR1 and CDR2 sequences are SEHNR and FQNEAQ (reference sequence). V lost 5 bases, J lost 5 bases, and 27 bases lay in between. CDR3 bases: TGTGCCAGCAGCAACCGGATAGAACAGGGAGGTTGGAAGACCGGGGAGCTGTTTTTT. This codes for CASSNRIEQGGWKTGELFF.

The chain employs TRBV2 and TRBJ2-7; 7 bases match TRBD1. With 5 bases clipped from V and 2 bases from J, the junction kept 3 bases outside the gene matches. The CDR3 runs to 13 residues. CDR1 and CDR2 (germline): SNHLY, FYNNEI. CDR3 DNA sequence: TGTGCCAGCAGTCCCGGGACAGCCTACGAGCAGTACTTC. Translating it yields CASSPGTAYEQYF.